The 14 T cell receptor beta chains below were found in one sample sequenced in a study of persistence of HIV-infected CD4 T cells. Lysates of CMV-infected fibroblasts at 10 ug/mL stimulated these cells. CD40L-negative CD69-negative CD45RO-high memory CD4+ T cells were sorted as populations depleted of antigen-responding cells. This was the immunoSEQ version 4 assay in survey mode. The method was immunoSEQ multiplex PCR; TCRdb's version includes in-frame clones alone and lacks a portion of them. There are 48,000 or so clones in the sample; under 85% occur only once, and around 2.9% lies in the top ten. These TCRs are of unknown antigen specificity. The sequenced sample was CD4+ T cells sorted from PBMCs after roughly 18-hour stimulation, obtained from a patient who received antiretroviral therapy. These receptors came from an adult man with HIV who was CMV-seropositive.

The chain employs TRBV7-3 and TRBJ2-2; TRBD1 might be the D (6 bases). Trimming stripped 2 bases from V and 6 bases from J, with 10 bases between. The CDR3 extends over 14 amino acids. Germline V lookup: CDR1 SGHTA, CDR2 FQGTGA. CDR3 sequence: CASSLLSGAGELFF. In DNA form, the CDR3 reads TGTGCCAGCAGCTTATTATCAGGGGCCGGGGAGCTGTTTTTT.

The CDR3 sequence: CSVEVTGTGPPEYF. CDR3 nucleotides: TGCAGCGTTGAAGTGACCGGGACAGGGCCCCCGGAGTACTTC. The chain employs TRBV29-1 and TRBJ2-7; 9 bases align to TRBD1. There are 14 residues in the CDR3. Germline V CDR1 and CDR2: SQVTM, ANQGSEA. V was pared by 1 base and J by 11 bases, with 12 bases of the junction left unmatched.

The V and J genes are TRBV6-5 and TRBJ2-7; possibly TRBD2 for D (6 bases). The CDR3 is 15 amino acids. V lost 5 bases to trimming and J lost 2 bases, with 16 bases between them. Germline assignment: CDR1 MNHEY and CDR2 SVGAGI. This CDR3 reads CASSTLRDSTYEQYF. The DNA for the CDR3 is TGTGCCAGCAGTACGCTCCGGGACTCCACCTACGAGCAGTACTTC.

The chain carries TRBV2 and TRBJ2-2; TRBD2 matches 14 bases. The CDR3 sequence is 16 residues long. Trimming took 7 bases from V and 1 from J; bases not matched to a gene: 2. The germline V gene encodes CDR1 SNHLY and CDR2 FYNNEI. As DNA, the CDR3 is TGTGCCAGCACTGGACTAGCGGGGGGGAACACCGGGGAGCTGTTTTTT. This gives the protein CASTGLAGGNTGELFF.

This clone was recorded only once. This chain uses TRBV5-5 with TRBJ1-2; possible D gene TRBD1, 5 bases. Looked up from germline, CDR1 is SGHKS and CDR2 is YYEKEE (reference sequence). The CDR3 sequence is 14 residues long. V was clipped by 0 bases and J by 5 bases, with 11 bases between them. In nucleotides, the CDR3 is TGTGCCAGCAGCTTGGGGGGGACTGGATATGGCTACACCTTC. This gives the protein CASSLGGTGYGYTF.

The genes are TRBV2 and TRBJ1-2, with D perhaps TRBD1 (6 bases). V gave up 0 bases and J gave up 6 bases, with 14 bases separating them. CDR3 length equals 15 residues. CDR1 is SNHLY, CDR2 FYNNEI, per germline. The CDR3 loop reads CASSEALRGADGYTF. In nucleotides, the CDR3 is TGTGCCAGCAGTGAAGCGCTTAGGGGGGCCGATGGCTACACCTTC.

This clone was seen a single time. The chain links TRBV25-1 to TRBJ1-2, with D uncertain. The germline V and J ends were trimmed by 4 bases and 1 base, with 10 bases remaining between them. Germline V gives CDR1 MGHDK, CDR2 SYGVNS. The CDR3 spans 14 residues. CDR3: CASSGGYSNYGYTF. CDR3 nucleotide sequence: TGTGCCAGCAGTGGAGGATATAGTAACTATGGCTACACCTTC.

The chain joins TRBV27 to TRBJ1-3; 7 bases align to TRBD1. Germline V gene lookup returns CDR1 MNHEY and CDR2 SMNVEV (reference sequence). The CDR3 loop spans 15 amino acids. V lost 6 bases to trimming and J lost 0 bases; unmatched junction nucleotides: 5. The CDR3 sequence is CASRAGTVSGNTIYF. CDR3 nucleotide sequence: TGTGCCAGCAGGGCCGGGACAGTCTCTGGAAACACCATATATTTT.

Only one count was recorded for this clone. In DNA form, the CDR3 reads TGTGCCAGCAGCTTACAAACACCGGGACAGGTTACAGATACGCAGTATTTT. Amino acid sequence: CASSLQTPGQVTDTQYF. The chain has TRBV7-6 and TRBJ2-3; 8 nucleotides align to TRBD1. The germline CDR1 and CDR2 sequences are SGHVS and FNYEAQ. After removal of 2 bases from V and 3 bases from J, the junction contained 10 bases not matched to a gene. This CDR3 comprises 17 residues.

This chain uses TRBV6-5 with TRBJ2-7, with 7 bases aligning to TRBD2. CDR1 is MNHEY, CDR2 SVGAGI, per germline. V was pared by 8 bases and J by 2 bases, with 12 bases of the junction left unmatched. The CDR3 loop spans 15 amino acids. CDR3 sequence: CASSLEAGVAYEQYF. The CDR3 region has the DNA TGTGCCAGCTCTCTGGAGGCGGGAGTCGCCTACGAGCAGTACTTC.

This clone appeared a few times. This chain connects TRBV6-2 or TRBV6-3 to TRBJ1-1; 8 nucleotides match TRBD1. The germline gives CDR1 MNHEY, CDR2 SVGEGT. The CDR3 is 17 amino acids. Germline trimming cut 6 bases from V and 2 bases from J; bases unmatched to any gene: 14. CDR3 residues: CASSRLMTGAENTEAFF. CDR3 DNA: TGTGCCAGCAGCCGTCTTATGACAGGGGCGGAAAACACTGAAGCTTTCTTT.

The chain combines TRBV5-6 with TRBJ2-2; 11 bases map to TRBD1. Germline CDR1 SGHDT, CDR2 YYEEEE. This CDR3 is 16 amino acids long. Germline trimming cut 5 bases from V and 8 bases from J; bases unmatched to any gene: 11. Written as DNA, the CDR3 is TGTGCCAGCAGTGCCGGGACAGGGGGGTTTGGAGGGGAGCTGTTTTTT. It codes for CASSAGTGGFGGELFF.

The CDR3 region has the DNA TGTGCCAGCAGCCAGGGGCCGACAGAACAGCCCCAGCATTTT. It translates to CASSQGPTEQPQHF. V usage is TRBV4-2 and J usage is TRBJ1-5; D perhaps matches TRBD1 (5 bases). CDR1 and CDR2 (germline): LGHNA, YNFKEQ. The CDR3 loop spans 14 amino acids. V was pared by 3 bases and J by 7 bases, with 13 bases between.

This clone was recorded only once. This sequence joins TRBV3-1 (or the pseudogene TRBV3-2) and TRBJ1-2; D is unresolved. The V end was cut by 4 bases, the J end by 6 bases, with 15 bases between. This CDR3 spans 14 amino acids. Germline CDR1 LGHDT, CDR2 YNNKEL (reference sequence). CDR3 residues: CASSLLTAAHGYTF. The CDR3 bases are TGTGCCAGCAGCCTGCTCACGGCAGCCCATGGCTACACCTTC.